Described below is a single T cell receptor (beta chain) sequence and its context. This sample was included in a study of patients and donors after allogeneic stem cell transplantation. Each CDR3 protein gets one entry after TCRdb re-called the RT-PCR reads with MiXCR. This table holds 70,000 or so distinct CDR3 sequences, more than 25% found once. Germline V gives CDR1 LGHDT, CDR2 YNNKEL (reference sequence). CDR3 length equals 14 residues. The germline V and J ends were trimmed by 2 bases and 8 bases, with 15 bases remaining between them. The sequencing sample was made of blood, either unsorted or a sorted T cell fraction (not recorded which). J is TRBJ1-2 and V is TRBV3-1; perhaps TRBD1 as D (6 bases). The source is a human donor who was either an allogeneic HSCT recipient or a stem cell or donor lymphocyte infusion donor (not recorded which). It is not recorded whose cells these are; they may come from a transplant donor. CDR3 in DNA: TGTGCCAGCAGCCAACTGACAGGTGGTAGCGGCTACACCTTC. This codes for CASSQLTGGSGYTF.